This TCR beta chain came from a study of T cell changes during pregnancy in multiple sclerosis. Using immunoSEQ multiplex PCR, the repertoire was profiled, and TCRdb retains in-frame clones only, with some absent. The repertoire has 60,000 to 70,000 clones, 91% of them found once; the top ten carry about 1.2%. The sequencing used peripheral blood, collected after pregnancy. The clonotype comes from a female donor in good health, enrolled as a control in a pregnancy study.

The CDR3 nucleotides are TGCGCCAGCAGCCAAGACGGGGAGGGTACCATAGACGAGCAGTACTTC. Translation: CASSQDGEGTIDEQYF. J is TRBJ2-7 and V is TRBV4-3; 7 bases are a match to TRBD2. The trim removed 0 bases at V and 5 bases at J, leaving 10 bases unmatched. CDR1 and CDR2 from the germline V gene are LGHNA and YSLEER. This CDR3 is built from 16 residues.